Listed below are T cell receptor beta chains from one sample, sequenced in a study of T cells in Graves' hyperthyroidism and ophthalmopathy. TCRdb re-called the multiplex PCR reads through MiXCR, storing one row per CDR3 protein. The sample has 500,000 to 650,000 distinct CDR3 sequences, approximately 49% seen once. Sample: peripheral blood or thyroid tissue (not recorded which). Receptor source: an adult woman with Graves' disease, either hyperthyroidism or ophthalmopathy (not recorded which). Each CDR3 is given with its conserved first and last residue. D genes are given only for firm matches. Where a row states a size, it is once, few, many or the class of an expanded clone; other rows omit it.

size: .
J: TRBJ2-5
V: TRBV4-2
D: .
CDR3: CASSQEGVSETQYF
DNA: TGTGCCAGCAGCCAAGAGGGGGTATCAGAGACCCAGTACTTC

size: few
J: TRBJ1-1
V: TRBV29-1
D: .
CDR3: CSALRQNTEAFF
DNA: TGCAGCGCCCTTCGACAGAACACTGAAGCTTTCTTT

size: .
J: TRBJ2-7
V: TRBV27
D: TRBD2
CDR3: CASSLRRGGHYEQYF
DNA: TGTGCCAGCAGTTTGAGACGGGGGGGCCACTACGAGCAGTACTTC

size: .
J: TRBJ1-5
V: TRBV6-1
D: TRBD1
CDR3: CASSETGVYSNQPQHF
DNA: TGTGCCAGCAGTGAAACAGGGGTATATAGCAATCAGCCCCAGCATTTT

size: few
J: TRBJ1-5
V: TRBV10-3
D: .
CDR3: CAISARAVGHQPQHF
DNA: TGTGCCATCAGTGCACGGGCCGTGGGTCATCAGCCCCAGCATTTT

size: many
J: TRBJ1-6
V: TRBV20-1
D: .
CDR3: CSAIRDINNSPLHF
DNA: TGCAGTGCTATCCGGGACATCAATAATTCACCCCTCCACTTT

size: .
J: TRBJ1-1
V: TRBV15
D: .
CDR3: CATIQSSGEAFF
DNA: TGTGCCACCATCCAGTCAAGTGGGGAAGCTTTCTTT

size: few
J: TRBJ1-2
V: TRBV6-2/TRBV6-3
D: .
CDR3: CASSYGAGYGYTF
DNA: TGTGCCAGCAGTTACGGGGCAGGCTATGGCTACACCTTC

size: .
J: TRBJ1-1
V: TRBV9
D: .
CDR3: CASSLVGARNTEAFF
DNA: TGTGCCAGCAGCTTAGTCGGGGCCAGGAACACTGAAGCTTTCTTT

size: many
J: TRBJ2-7
V: TRBV20-1
D: TRBD2
CDR3: CSAPSPTSGNYEQYF
DNA: TGCAGTGCGCCCAGCCCGACTAGCGGGAACTACGAGCAGTACTTC

size: .
J: TRBJ1-5
V: TRBV5-1
D: .
CDR3: CASSPWGGLNQPQHF
DNA: TGCGCCAGCAGCCCGTGGGGAGGGCTAAATCAGCCCCAGCATTTT

size: few
J: TRBJ2-7
V: TRBV28
D: .
CDR3: CASRAGESANEQYF
DNA: TGTGCCAGCAGAGCTGGGGAGAGTGCGAACGAGCAGTACTTC

size: .
J: TRBJ1-5
V: TRBV10-3
D: .
CDR3: CAISESAGFQPQHF
DNA: TGTGCCATCAGTGAAAGTGCGGGGTTTCAGCCCCAGCATTTT

size: few
J: TRBJ2-7
V: TRBV29-1
D: .
CDR3: CSLEGGEQYF
DNA: TGCAGTTTAGAAGGGGGGGAGCAGTACTTC

size: few
J: TRBJ1-2
V: TRBV20-1
D: .
CDR3: CSARDPRRGEYGYTF
DNA: TGCAGTGCTAGGGATCCCAGAAGAGGAGAGTATGGCTACACCTTC

size: many
J: TRBJ1-6
V: TRBV25-1
D: TRBD1
CDR3: CASSDHRDRESSYNSPLHF
DNA: TGTGCCAGCAGTGATCACCGGGACAGGGAGAGCTCCTATAATTCACCCCTCCACTTT

size: many
J: TRBJ1-2
V: TRBV20-1
D: .
CDR3: CSAGSWSKGYTF
DNA: TGCAGTGCTGGAAGCTGGTCTAAAGGCTACACCTTC

size: many
J: TRBJ2-2
V: TRBV5-1
D: TRBD2
CDR3: CASSFPSGDTGELFF
DNA: TGCGCCAGCAGCTTTCCTAGCGGGGACACCGGGGAGCTGTTTTTT

size: .
J: TRBJ1-1
V: TRBV12-3/TRBV12-4
D: TRBD1
CDR3: CASSTPGQGRAFF
DNA: TGTGCCAGCAGTACACCCGGACAGGGGCGAGCTTTCTTT

size: many
J: TRBJ1-2
V: TRBV20-1
D: TRBD1
CDR3: CSAPRDSLFYGYTF
DNA: TGCAGTGCCCCCCGGGACAGCCTTTTCTATGGCTACACCTTC

size: .
J: TRBJ1-6
V: TRBV7-2
D: .
CDR3: CASSIRDYNSPLHF
DNA: TGTGCCAGCAGCATCAGAGATTATAATTCACCCCTCCACTTT

size: many
J: TRBJ2-5
V: TRBV7-3
D: TRBD2
CDR3: CASSLGLGVRETQYF
DNA: TGTGCCAGCAGCTTGGGACTAGGGGTTAGAGAGACCCAGTACTTC

size: .
J: TRBJ1-1
V: TRBV7-2
D: .
CDR3: CASSFVTPPPPPPFF
DNA: TGTGCCAGCAGCTTTGTGACCCCCCCCCCCCCCCCCCCTTTCTTT

size: .
J: TRBJ2-7
V: TRBV6-1
D: .
CDR3: CASSGNRGGTDEQYF
DNA: TGTGCCAGCAGTGGCAACAGGGGCGGGACGGATGAGCAGTACTTC

size: .
J: TRBJ2-2
V: TRBV2
D: .
CDR3: CASSEVHTGELFF
DNA: TGTGCCAGCAGTGAAGTTCACACCGGGGAGCTGTTTTTT

size: once
J: TRBJ2-7
V: TRBV7-3
D: TRBD2
CDR3: CASSLAAGALYEQYF
DNA: TGTGCCAGCAGCTTAGCAGCGGGAGCCCTTTACGAGCAGTACTTC

size: few
J: TRBJ1-2
V: TRBV10-3
D: .
CDR3: CAISESGLGGHGYTF
DNA: TGTGCCATCAGTGAGTCGGGACTGGGAGGTCATGGCTACACCTTC

size: few
J: TRBJ2-7
V: TRBV24-1
D: TRBD2
CDR3: CATQTSGSRQYF
DNA: TGTGCCACTCAGACTAGCGGGAGTCGGCAGTACTTC

size: many
J: TRBJ2-2
V: TRBV11-3
D: .
CDR3: CASSVRRGERRTGELFF
DNA: TGTGCCAGCAGCGTTAGGCGCGGGGAAAGGAGGACCGGGGAGCTGTTTTTT

size: .
J: TRBJ1-2
V: TRBV29-1
D: TRBD1
CDR3: CSVKDRAHNYGYTF
DNA: TGCAGCGTTAAGGACAGGGCCCATAACTATGGCTACACCTTC

size: many
J: TRBJ1-4
V: TRBV6-1
D: .
CDR3: CATLPAGEKLFF
DNA: TGTGCCACCTTACCAGCGGGGGAAAAACTGTTTTTT

size: many
J: TRBJ2-5
V: TRBV27
D: TRBD1
CDR3: CASSSRTGETQYF
DNA: TGTGCCAGCAGTTCTCGGACAGGGGAGACCCAGTACTTC

size: few
J: TRBJ2-5
V: TRBV7-9
D: .
CDR3: CASSLDRAKETQYF
DNA: TGTGCCAGCAGCTTAGACAGGGCGAAGGAGACCCAGTACTTC

size: many
J: TRBJ2-2
V: TRBV7-9
D: .
CDR3: CASSRTRDGTGELFF
DNA: TGTGCCAGCAGCCGGACGAGGGACGGGACCGGGGAGCTGTTTTTT

size: many
J: TRBJ1-4
V: TRBV5-6
D: .
CDR3: CASSLGSLAKLFF
DNA: TGTGCCAGCAGCTTGGGCAGCCTGGCAAAACTGTTTTTT

size: many
J: TRBJ1-5
V: TRBV7-2
D: TRBD1
CDR3: CASSLQTGNQPQHF
DNA: TGTGCCAGCAGCCTACAGACAGGGAACCAGCCCCAGCATTTT

size: many
J: TRBJ2-7
V: TRBV29-1
D: TRBD1
CDR3: CSVEGGPTGGASEEQYF
DNA: TGCAGCGTTGAAGGGGGGCCTACAGGGGGCGCTTCGGAGGAGCAGTACTTC

size: few
J: TRBJ1-3
V: TRBV24-1
D: .
CDR3: CATIRLSSGNTIYF
DNA: TGTGCCACCATACGGCTATCCTCTGGAAACACCATATATTTT

size: .
J: TRBJ2-7
V: TRBV10-3
D: TRBD2
CDR3: CAIRGGPFEQYF
DNA: TGTGCCATCAGGGGAGGGCCATTTGAGCAGTACTTC

size: once
J: TRBJ1-6
V: TRBV2
D: .
CDR3: CVSIRGGDSPLHF
DNA: TGTGTCAGCATCCGGGGGGGAGACTCACCCCTCCACTTT

size: many
J: TRBJ2-7
V: TRBV14
D: .
CDR3: CASSQVRAGEQYF
DNA: TGTGCCAGCAGCCAAGTTCGGGCGGGAGAGCAGTACTTC

size: .
J: TRBJ2-2
V: TRBV7-2
D: .
CDR3: CAGSLGVNQIHSTTGELFF
DNA: TGTGCCGGCAGCTTAGGGGTAAATCAAATCCACTCAACCACCGGGGAGCTGTTTTTT

size: .
J: TRBJ2-5
V: TRBV7-6
D: .
CDR3: CASSVDTPGETQYF
DNA: TGTGCCAGCAGCGTTGACACCCCGGGGGAGACCCAGTACTTC